This TCR beta chain was identified in a study of regulatory T cells in long-lasting Graves disease. Whole-study results and caveats: Thyroid tissue was not studied; only peripheral blood was. Graves' patients with persistent disease showed TCR diversity lower than patients newly diagnosed.

Arm-PCR with iRepertoire HTBI primers amplified the CDR3 regions for these TCR beta libraries. A single record per CDR3 protein comes from TCRdb applying MiXCR to the multiplex PCR reads. The sample shows fewer than 550,000 distinct CDR3 sequences, roughly 21% of them seen only once. This clonotype came up many times. The antigen remains undetermined. Regarding time point: persistent/refractory GD, antithyroid drugs over 5 years with positive TRAb. From PBMCs, RNA was extracted and then used to make the TCR library. The receptor's source is a female donor with Graves disease. The sequences come from peripheral blood mononuclear cells (PBMCs), collected when the disease was refractory, from a patient treated with antithyroid drugs.

CDR3 in DNA: TGCAGTGCTAGAGACAGGGTTCGACCACCCCTCCACTTT. Amino acids: CSARDRVRPPLHF. The V gene is TRBV20-1, the J gene TRBJ1-6; TRBD1 is a possible D gene (5 bases). V lost 0 bases and J lost 11, with 11 bases in between. This CDR3 comprises 13 residues. From germline, CDR1 is DFQATT and CDR2 SNEGSKA (reference sequence).